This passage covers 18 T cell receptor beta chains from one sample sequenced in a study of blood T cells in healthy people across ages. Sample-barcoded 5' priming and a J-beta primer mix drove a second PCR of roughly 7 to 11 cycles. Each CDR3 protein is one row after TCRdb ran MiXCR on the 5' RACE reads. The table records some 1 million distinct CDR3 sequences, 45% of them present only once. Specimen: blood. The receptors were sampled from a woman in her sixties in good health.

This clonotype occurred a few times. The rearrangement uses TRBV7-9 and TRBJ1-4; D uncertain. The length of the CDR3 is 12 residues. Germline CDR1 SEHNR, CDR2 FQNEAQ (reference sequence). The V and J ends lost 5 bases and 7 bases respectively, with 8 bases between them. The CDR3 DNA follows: TGTGCCAGCAGCCGGCCGGGTGAAAAACTGTTTTTT. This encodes CASSRPGEKLFF.

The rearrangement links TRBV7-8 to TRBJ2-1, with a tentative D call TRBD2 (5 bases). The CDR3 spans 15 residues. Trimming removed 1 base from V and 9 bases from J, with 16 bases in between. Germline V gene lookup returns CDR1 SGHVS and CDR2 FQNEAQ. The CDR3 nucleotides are TGTGCCAGCAGCTTAGTAAGAACCGAGGGTGGTGAGCAGTTCTTC. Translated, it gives CASSLVRTEGGEQFF.

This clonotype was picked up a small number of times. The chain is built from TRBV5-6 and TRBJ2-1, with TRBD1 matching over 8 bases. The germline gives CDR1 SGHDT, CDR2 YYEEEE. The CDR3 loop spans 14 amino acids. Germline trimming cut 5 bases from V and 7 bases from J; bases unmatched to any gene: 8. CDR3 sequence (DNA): TGTGCCAGCAGTGGACAGGGCTATAGGAATGAGCAGTTCTTC. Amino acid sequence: CASSGQGYRNEQFF.

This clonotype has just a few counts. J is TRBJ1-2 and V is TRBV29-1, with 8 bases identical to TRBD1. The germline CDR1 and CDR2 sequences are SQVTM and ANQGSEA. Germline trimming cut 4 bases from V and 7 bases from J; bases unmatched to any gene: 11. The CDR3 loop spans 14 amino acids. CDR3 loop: CSVGSGQVVPGYTF. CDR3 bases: TGCAGCGTTGGGTCGGGACAGGTCGTGCCTGGCTACACCTTC.

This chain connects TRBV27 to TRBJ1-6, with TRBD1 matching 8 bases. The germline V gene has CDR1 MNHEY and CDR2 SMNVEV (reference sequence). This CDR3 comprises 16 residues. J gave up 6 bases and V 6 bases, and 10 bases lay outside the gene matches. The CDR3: CASSPRDRLSNSPLHF. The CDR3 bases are TGTGCCAGCAGCCCCCGGGACAGGCTCAGTAATTCACCCCTCCACTTT.

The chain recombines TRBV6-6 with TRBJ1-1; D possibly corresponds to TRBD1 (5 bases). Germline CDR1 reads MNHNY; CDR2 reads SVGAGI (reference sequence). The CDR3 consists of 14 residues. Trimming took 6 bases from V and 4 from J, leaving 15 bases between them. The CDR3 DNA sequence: TGTGCCAGCAGGTTAGACAGAGCAGCCACTGAAGCTTTCTTT. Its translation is CASRLDRAATEAFF.

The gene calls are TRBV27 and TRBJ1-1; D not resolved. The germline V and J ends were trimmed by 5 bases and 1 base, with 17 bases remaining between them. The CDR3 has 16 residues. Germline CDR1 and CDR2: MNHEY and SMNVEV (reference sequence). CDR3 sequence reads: CASSIVPPTRNTEAFF. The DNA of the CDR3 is TGTGCCAGCAGTATAGTACCCCCTACTAGGAACACTGAAGCTTTCTTT.

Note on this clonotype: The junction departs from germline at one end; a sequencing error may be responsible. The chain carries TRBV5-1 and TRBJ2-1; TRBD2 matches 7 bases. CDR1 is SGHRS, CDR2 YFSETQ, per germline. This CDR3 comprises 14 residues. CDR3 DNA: TGTGCCAGCAGCTCCGGGACTACCTACAATGAGCAGTTCTTC. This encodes CASSSGTTYNEQFF.

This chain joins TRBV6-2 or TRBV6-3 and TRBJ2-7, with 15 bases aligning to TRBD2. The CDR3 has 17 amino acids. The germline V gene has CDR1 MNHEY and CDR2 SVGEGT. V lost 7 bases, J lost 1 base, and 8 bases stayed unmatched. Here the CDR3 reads CASKSGTSGGRSYEQYF. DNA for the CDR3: TGTGCCAGCAAGAGCGGGACTAGCGGGGGGCGGTCCTACGAGCAGTACTTC.

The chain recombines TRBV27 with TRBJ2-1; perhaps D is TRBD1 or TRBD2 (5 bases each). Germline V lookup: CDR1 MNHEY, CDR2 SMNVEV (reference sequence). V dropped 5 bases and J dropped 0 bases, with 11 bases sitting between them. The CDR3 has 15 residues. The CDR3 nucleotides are TGTGCCAGCAGTGATGGGACGGCCTCCTACAATGAGCAGTTCTTC. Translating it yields CASSDGTASYNEQFF.

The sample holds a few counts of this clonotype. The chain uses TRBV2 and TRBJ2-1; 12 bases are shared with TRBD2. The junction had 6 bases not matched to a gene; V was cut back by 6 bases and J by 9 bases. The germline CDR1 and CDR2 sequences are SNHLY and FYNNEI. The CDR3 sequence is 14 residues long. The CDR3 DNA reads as TGTGCCAGCAGCAGACTAGCGGGAGTTGCTGAGCAGTTCTTC. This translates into CASSRLAGVAEQFF.

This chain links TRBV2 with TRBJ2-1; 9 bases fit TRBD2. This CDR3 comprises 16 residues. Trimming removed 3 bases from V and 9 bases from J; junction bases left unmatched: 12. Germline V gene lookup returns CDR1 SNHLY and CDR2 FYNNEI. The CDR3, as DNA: TGTGCCAGCAGTGAGCGCAGGCTAGCGGGAAGGAGTGAGCAGTTCTTC. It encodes CASSERRLAGRSEQFF.

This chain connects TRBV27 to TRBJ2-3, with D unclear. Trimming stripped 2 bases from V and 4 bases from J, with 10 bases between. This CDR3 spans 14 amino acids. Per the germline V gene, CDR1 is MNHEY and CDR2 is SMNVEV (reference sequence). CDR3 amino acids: CASSLGIRADTQYF. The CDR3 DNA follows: TGTGCCAGCAGTTTAGGAATAAGGGCAGATACGCAGTATTTT.

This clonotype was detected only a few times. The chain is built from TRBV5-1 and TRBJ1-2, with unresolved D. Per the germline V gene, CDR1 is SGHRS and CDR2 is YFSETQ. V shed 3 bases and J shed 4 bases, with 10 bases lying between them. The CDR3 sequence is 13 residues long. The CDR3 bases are TGCGCCAGCAGCTCGGCGGGAGTCTATGGCTACACCTTC. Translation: CASSSAGVYGYTF.

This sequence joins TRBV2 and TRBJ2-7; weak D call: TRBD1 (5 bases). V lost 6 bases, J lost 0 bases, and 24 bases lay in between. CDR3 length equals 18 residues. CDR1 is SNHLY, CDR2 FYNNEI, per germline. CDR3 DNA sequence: TGTGCCAGCAGGCGACAGATAATACGTAAGCCGAGCTCCTACGAGCAGTACTTC. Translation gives CASRRQIIRKPSSYEQYF.

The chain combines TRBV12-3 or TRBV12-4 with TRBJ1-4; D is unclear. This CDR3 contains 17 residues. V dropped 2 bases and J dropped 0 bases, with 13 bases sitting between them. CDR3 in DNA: TGTGCCAGCAGTTTATGGATCCAACTAGCAACTAATGAAAAACTGTTTTTT. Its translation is CASSLWIQLATNEKLFF.

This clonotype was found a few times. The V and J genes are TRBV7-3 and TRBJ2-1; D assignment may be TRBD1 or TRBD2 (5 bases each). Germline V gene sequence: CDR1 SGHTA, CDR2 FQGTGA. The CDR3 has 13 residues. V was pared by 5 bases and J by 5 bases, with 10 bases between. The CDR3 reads CASSSTGHNEQFF. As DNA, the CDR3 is TGTGCCAGCAGCAGCACGGGACACAATGAGCAGTTCTTC.

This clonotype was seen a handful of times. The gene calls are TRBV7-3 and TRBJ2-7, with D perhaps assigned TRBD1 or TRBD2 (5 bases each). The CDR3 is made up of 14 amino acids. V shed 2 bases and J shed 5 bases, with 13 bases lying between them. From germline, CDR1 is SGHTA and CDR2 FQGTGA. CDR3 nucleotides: TGTGCCAGCAGCTTAGCGGGCCGGGGCGACGAGCAGTACTTC. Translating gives CASSLAGRGDEQYF.